Listed below are T cell receptor beta chains from one sample, sequenced in a study of blood T cell repertoires in COVID-19. Sequenced by immunoSEQ multiplex PCR; TCRdb stores in-frame clones only, minus some. The sample carries roughly 500,000 clones, around 89% recorded once. The sample consisted of PBMCs or T cells enriched from blood (not recorded which). The receptors were gathered from a middle-aged woman who had recovered from COVID-19. The CDR3 runs from the conserved cysteine through the conserved F or W. A D gene is named only where the DNA matches it firmly. Expanded clones get a size class; other rows say once, few or many, or leave the size out.

abundance,d_gene,j_gene,v_gene,CDR3nt,CDR3aa
-,-,TRBJ2-5,TRBV27,TGTGCCAGCAGTTTAGCGGGAAAGGAGACCCAGTACTTC,CASSLAGKETQYF
-,-,TRBJ2-7,TRBV11-3,TGTGCCAGCAGCTCCGGGACACATGAGGGATATGGCGAGCAGTACTTC,CASSSGTHEGYGEQYF
-,-,TRBJ1-2,TRBV11-3,TGTGCCAGCAGCCCGCGCGGGGGCTATGGCTACACCTTC,CASSPRGGYGYTF
-,-,TRBJ1-2,TRBV30,TGTGCCTGGAGTGTACGGTCCGTTCTTGGCTACACCTTC,CAWSVRSVLGYTF
-,-,TRBJ2-2,TRBV18,TGTGCCAGCTCACCGTGGCCCACCGGGGAGCTGTTTTTT,CASSPWPTGELFF
-,-,TRBJ2-1,TRBV7-2,TGTGCCAGCAGCTCACGGGAGCGCTACAATGAGCAGTTCTTC,CASSSRERYNEQFF
few,TRBD1,TRBJ1-1,TRBV18,TGTGCCAGCTCACTAGGGACAGGGGGCACTGAAGCTTTCTTT,CASSLGTGGTEAFF
-,-,TRBJ1-4,TRBV6-5,TGTGCCAGCAGTTCGCAGAGACAGACCTATAATGAAAAACTGTTTTTT,CASSSQRQTYNEKLFF
-,TRBD2,TRBJ2-2,TRBV19,TGTGCCAGTACGGAGCTAGCGGGAGTTGGCACCGGGGAGCTGTTTTTT,CASTELAGVGTGELFF
-,-,TRBJ2-5,TRBV11-2,TGTGCCAGCAGCGGGGGCATCGTAGGTCGAGAGACCCAGTACTTC,CASSGGIVGRETQYF
-,TRBD1,TRBJ2-7,TRBV6-5,TGTGCCAGCAGTTACTCGAAGGGGACAGGGTCTTGGGAGCAGTACTTC,CASSYSKGTGSWEQYF
-,TRBD1,TRBJ2-3,TRBV27,TGTGCCAGCAGTCCCCGGACAGGGGGCACAGATACGCAGTATTTT,CASSPRTGGTDTQYF
-,-,TRBJ2-1,TRBV9,TGTGCCAGCAGCGTAGGAGGGAACAATGAGCAGTTCTTC,CASSVGGNNEQFF
-,-,TRBJ1-2,TRBV7-9,TGTGCCAGCAGCTTATCGTCCGGGGCTAACTATGGCTACACCTTC,CASSLSSGANYGYTF
-,-,TRBJ1-2,TRBV11-3,TGTGCCAGCAGCCCTGGGGGGGGAATCTATGGCTACACCTTC,CASSPGGGIYGYTF
-,TRBD2,TRBJ2-5,TRBV4-2,TGTGCCAGCAGCCCTCAGCCGGGGGGGGAGACCCAGTACTTC,CASSPQPGGETQYF
-,TRBD2,TRBJ2-7,TRBV28,TGTGCCAGCAGCTACCGACTAGCGGGAGGAGATGAGCAGTACTTC,CASSYRLAGGDEQYF
-,-,TRBJ1-5,TRBV24-1,TGTGCCACCAGTGGATCAGGTCCCAATCAGCCCCAGCATTTT,CATSGSGPNQPQHF
many,-,TRBJ1-2,TRBV4-1,TGCGCCAGCAGCCAAGCGAGAAGCAGGAACTATGGCTACACCTTC,CASSQARSRNYGYTF
once,-,TRBJ2-1,TRBV2,TGTGCCAGCAGGTCGGTCGTCCTGAAGGAGCAGTTCTTC,CASRSVVLKEQFF
-,-,TRBJ2-7,TRBV10-2,TGCGCCAGCAGCGACAGTCCCTACGAGCAGTACTTC,CASSDSPYEQYF
-,-,TRBJ2-4,TRBV19,TGTGCCAGTAGCCGATTCGTTAGGAGTTTTTCCAAAAACATTCAGTACTTC,CASSRFVRSFSKNIQYF
-,-,TRBJ1-1,TRBV9,TGTGCCAGCAGCGTATCATTTAACACTGAAGCTTTCTTT,CASSVSFNTEAFF
-,TRBD1,TRBJ1-2,TRBV6-5,TGTGCCAGCAGTCCCAGGGGGCGAGGCGGGAATGGCTACACCTTC,CASSPRGRGGNGYTF
-,-,TRBJ2-4,TRBV28,TGTGCCAGCAGTTGGAGGGGAGTTCAGTACTTC,CASSWRGVQYF
once,-,TRBJ1-1,TRBV5-1,TGCGCCAGCAGTGCGGGACCGGCGAACACTGAAGCTTTCTTT,CASSAGPANTEAFF
-,-,TRBJ1-1,TRBV5-8,TGTGCCAGCAGATTACCAGGGCTCACTGAAGCTTTCTTT,CASRLPGLTEAFF
-,-,TRBJ2-1,TRBV15,TGTGCCACCAGCAGACCCGAAGGGGGGGAGGGTGAGCAGTTCTTC,CATSRPEGGEGEQFF
-,TRBD1,TRBJ2-7,TRBV10-2,TGCGCCAGCAGTGAGAAGCGGGGGACAGGGGTCTACGAGCAGTACTTC,CASSEKRGTGVYEQYF
-,TRBD1,TRBJ2-7,TRBV10-2,TGCGCCAGCAGTGAGTCCGGACAGGGTTTCTACGAGCAGTACTTC,CASSESGQGFYEQYF
-,TRBD1,TRBJ1-1,TRBV7-9,TGTGCCAGCAGCTCCGGGACAGCGAACACTGAAGCTTTCTTT,CASSSGTANTEAFF
-,TRBD1,TRBJ1-2,TRBV7-2,TGTGCCAGCAACATCGACAGGGGCTATGGCTACACCTTC,CASNIDRGYGYTF
-,-,TRBJ2-1,TRBV3-1/TRBV3-2,TGTGCCAGCAGCCAAGGGCTAGGAGGCAGCGATGAGCAGTTCTTC,CASSQGLGGSDEQFF
once,TRBD2,TRBJ2-1,TRBV4-1,TGCGCCAGCAGCCAAGCCGCTAGCGGGAGGGGATTGGTAAATGAGCAGTTCTTC,CASSQAASGRGLVNEQFF
few,TRBD1,TRBJ1-1,TRBV29-1,TGCAGCGTCTACAGGGGGCCGAGCACTGAAGCTTTCTTT,CSVYRGPSTEAFF
-,TRBD1,TRBJ1-1,TRBV12-3/TRBV12-4,TGTGCCAGCAGCCGACAGGGCATCGGTGAAGCTTTCTTT,CASSRQGIGEAFF
-,TRBD1,TRBJ2-5,TRBV30,TGTGCCTGGAAAAGTTTGGGGACAGGGGGCCAAGAGACCCAGTACTTC,CAWKSLGTGGQETQYF
once,-,TRBJ2-7,TRBV6-1,TGTGCCAGCAGTGAAGCTTTGGAGGGAAAAGAAGAGCAGTACTTC,CASSEALEGKEEQYF
-,-,TRBJ2-6,TRBV9,TGTGCCAGCAGCGTAGAACTCAGGGGTCAGAGCTCTGGGGCCAACGTCCTGACTTTC,CASSVELRGQSSGANVLTF
-,-,TRBJ2-5,TRBV12-5,TGTGCTAGTGGTTTGGGAACTAGTTGGGAGACCCAGTACTTC,CASGLGTSWETQYF
-,-,TRBJ2-4,TRBV11-2,TGTGCCAGCAGCTTAAATAGACAGCTAGCCAAAAACATTCAGTACTTC,CASSLNRQLAKNIQYF
-,TRBD1,TRBJ1-2,TRBV6-2/TRBV6-3,TGTGCCAGCAGTTACACAGGGACAGACTATGGCTACACCTTC,CASSYTGTDYGYTF
-,TRBD1,TRBJ1-2,TRBV19,TGTGCCAGTAGTACCGACCGGCAGGGGGTCTATGGCTACACCTTC,CASSTDRQGVYGYTF
-,-,TRBJ1-5,TRBV7-9,TGTGCCACCACCGAGGTCGGTGGCAATCAGCCCCAGCATTTT,CATTEVGGNQPQHF
-,-,TRBJ1-1,TRBV5-8,TGTGCCAGCAGCCAGACTGGAGGGCTAGTGAACACTGAAGCTTTCTTT,CASSQTGGLVNTEAFF
-,TRBD1,TRBJ2-2,TRBV27,TGTGCCAGCAGTTTAGGGGCAGGGGGAACCGGGGAGCTGTTTTTT,CASSLGAGGTGELFF
-,TRBD1,TRBJ1-2,TRBV11-3,TGTGCCAGCAGCCCTCAGGGACAGGAAAACTATGGCTACACCTTC,CASSPQGQENYGYTF
-,-,TRBJ2-5,TRBV29-1,TGCAGCGTTGGGTGGACAGCACAAGAGACCCAGTACTTC,CSVGWTAQETQYF
once,-,TRBJ1-2,TRBV5-1,TGCGCCAGCAGCTTAGGACAGCTCGAGGGCTACACCTTC,CASSLGQLEGYTF
-,TRBD2,TRBJ2-5,TRBV4-3,TGCGCCAGCAGCCAAGATTTTAGCGGGAGTAAACAAGAGACCCAGTACTTC,CASSQDFSGSKQETQYF
-,TRBD1,TRBJ2-7,TRBV7-2,TGTGCCAGCAGCCAAGGAGGGACAGGGGGCTACGAGCAGTACTTC,CASSQGGTGGYEQYF
-,-,TRBJ1-1,TRBV6-6,TGTGCCAGCAGTTACTCGGAAGGCAGGGGGAACACTGAAGCTTTCTTT,CASSYSEGRGNTEAFF
-,-,TRBJ1-1,TRBV5-5,TGTGCCAGCAGCTTGAGGTTTGGACAGATGAACACTGAAGCTTTCTTT,CASSLRFGQMNTEAFF
once,-,TRBJ1-2,TRBV5-4,TGTGCCAGCAGCTTGGTGACGGGAGTCCGATATGGCTACACCTTC,CASSLVTGVRYGYTF